This section outlines one TCR beta chain sequence together with its context. The antigen is not known. These data originate in a study of chemoradiotherapy in HPV16-positive cancers. Whole-study context: A couple of HPV16-positive patients' cells yielded candidate HPV-specific clones and common motifs. Study-level findings and limits: During treatment, candidate HPV-specific clones and E7-related motifs expanded in tumor. Functional assays defining HPV-specific T cells used only two HPV16-positive patients.

Repeated repertoire sampling spanned the course of chemoradiotherapy. Sequencing was performed with immunoSEQ multiplex PCR; in TCRdb, only in-frame clones are kept and a portion is missing. The sample has under 10,000 clones, more than 70% seen once; the top ten hold 3.5%. CDR1 SGHVS and CDR2 FNYEAQ come from the germline V gene. This CDR3 comprises 15 residues. V was pared by 5 bases and J by 4 bases, with 17 bases between. The TCR comes from a human donor with HPV-associated anogenital cancer. The sample was tumor tissue, taken from a patient who underwent chemoradiotherapy. V gene TRBV7-6 combines with J gene TRBJ2-5, with D possibly TRBD1 on 6 matching bases. The CDR3 reads CASSIEGVGGETQYF. In DNA form, the CDR3 reads TGTGCCAGCAGCATCGAGGGGGTTGGTGGAGAGACCCAGTACTTC.